The 2 T cell receptor beta chains reported below all come from one sample, sequenced in a study of cytomegalovirus exposure and HLA in healthy donors. With 60 Vbeta and 13 Jbeta primers, the PCR was carried out. Clones were read by immunoSEQ multiplex PCR, and TCRdb kept only the in-frame ones, dropping some. The table records more than 40,000 clones, 81% of them present only once. Sequenced sample: PBMCs. The receptors come from a man aged 50 or older in good health and CMV-seronegative.

This clone was recorded only once. The rearrangement links TRBV10-3 to TRBJ2-7; 8 positions agree with TRBD1. Germline V lookup: CDR1 ENHRY, CDR2 SYGVKD. This CDR3 has 14 amino acids. Trimming removed 3 bases from V and 5 bases from J; junction bases left unmatched: 6. The CDR3 coding sequence is TGTGCCATCAGTGATGTGGACAGGGATAACGAGCAGTACTTC. It yields the protein CAISDVDRDNEQYF.

The table lists this clone with a few counts. The J gene is TRBJ1-2, the V gene TRBV4-1, with D possibly TRBD1 on 6 matching bases. Trimming took 2 bases from V and 7 from J, leaving 11 bases between them. The V gene's germline CDR1 is MGHRA and CDR2 YSYEKL. The CDR3 has 13 residues. The CDR3 spells CASSQNRDGGYTF. The CDR3 nucleotides read TGCGCCAGCAGCCAAAACAGGGACGGTGGCTACACCTTC.